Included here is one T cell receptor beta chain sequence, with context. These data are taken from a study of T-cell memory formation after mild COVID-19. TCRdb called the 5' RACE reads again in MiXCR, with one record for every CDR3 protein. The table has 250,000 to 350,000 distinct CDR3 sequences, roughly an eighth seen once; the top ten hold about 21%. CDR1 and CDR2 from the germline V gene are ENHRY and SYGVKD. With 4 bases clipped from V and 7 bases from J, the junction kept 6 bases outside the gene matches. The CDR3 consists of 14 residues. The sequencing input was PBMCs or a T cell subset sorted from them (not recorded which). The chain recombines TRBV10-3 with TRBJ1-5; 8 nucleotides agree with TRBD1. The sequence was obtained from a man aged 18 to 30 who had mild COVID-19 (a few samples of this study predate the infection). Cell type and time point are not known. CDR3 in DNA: TGTGCCATCAGTGGGGAGGGACAGGTCCAGCCCCAGCATTTT. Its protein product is CAISGEGQVQPQHF.